The clone carrying this T cell receptor (beta chain) was picked up a small number of times. Unique molecular identifiers were attached to individual cDNA molecules. TCRdb called the 5' RACE reads again in MiXCR, with one record for every CDR3 protein. In the table there are tens of thousands of distinct CDR3 sequences, about 6% of which are singletons. The data were taken from a study of early T cells in non-severe SARS-CoV-2 infection. The V and J ends lost 0 bases and 7 bases, in that order; junction bases with no gene match: 9. Per the germline V gene, CDR1 is SGHAT and CDR2 is FQNNGV. The CDR3 is 16 amino acids.

This chain uses TRBV11-2 with TRBJ1-5; 7 bases map to TRBD1. This clonotype was obtained from an adult who was a healthcare worker with PCR-confirmed SARS-CoV-2 infection or an uninfected control (not recorded which). The sample was whole blood, taken at baseline. The DNA for the CDR3 is TGTGCCAGCAGCTTAGACCTGACAGGGCGCGGGCAGCCCCAGCATTTT. Translating gives CASSLDLTGRGQPQHF.